This T cell receptor beta chain originates from a study of CD8 T cells in ankylosing spondylitis. The study's findings and limits: What appeared characteristic of ankylosing spondylitis blood was a TCR beta motif of several highly homologous variants.

The trim removed 4 bases at V and 4 bases at J, leaving 7 bases unmatched. The CDR3 is 15 residues long. TCRdb re-called the 5' RACE reads through MiXCR, storing one row per CDR3 protein. The sample records 85,000 to 100,000 distinct CDR3 sequences, 7.5% to 9% being singletons. Ten or more counts support this clonotype. Antigen unknown. The source is a male donor with ankylosing spondylitis or in good health (not recorded which). The sequencing sample was made of blood, either unsorted or a sorted T cell fraction (not recorded which). V usage is TRBV12-3 or TRBV12-4 and J usage is TRBJ1-3, with TRBD1 identical over 7 bases. In DNA form, the CDR3 reads TGTGCCAGCAGTTCTACAGGGGCAGGAGGAAACACCATATATTTT. This gives the protein CASSSTGAGGNTIYF.